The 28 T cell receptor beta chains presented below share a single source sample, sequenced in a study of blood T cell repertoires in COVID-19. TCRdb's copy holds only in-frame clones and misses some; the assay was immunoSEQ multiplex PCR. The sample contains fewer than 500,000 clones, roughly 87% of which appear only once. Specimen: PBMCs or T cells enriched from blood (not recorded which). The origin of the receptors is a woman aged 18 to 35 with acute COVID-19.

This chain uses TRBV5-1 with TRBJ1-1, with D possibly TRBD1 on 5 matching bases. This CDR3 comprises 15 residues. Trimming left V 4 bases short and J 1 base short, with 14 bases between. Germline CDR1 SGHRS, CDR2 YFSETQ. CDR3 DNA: TGCGCCAGCAGCCGCTGGTCCGGACAGAACACTGAAGCTTTCTTT. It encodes CASSRWSGQNTEAFF.

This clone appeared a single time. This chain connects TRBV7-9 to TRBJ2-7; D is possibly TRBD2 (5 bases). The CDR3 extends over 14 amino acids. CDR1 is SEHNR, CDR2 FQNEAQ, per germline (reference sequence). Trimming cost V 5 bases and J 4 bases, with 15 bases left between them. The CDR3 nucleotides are TGTGCCAGCAGCACCGAAGCCAGGAGGTACGAGCAGTACTTC. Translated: CASSTEARRYEQYF.

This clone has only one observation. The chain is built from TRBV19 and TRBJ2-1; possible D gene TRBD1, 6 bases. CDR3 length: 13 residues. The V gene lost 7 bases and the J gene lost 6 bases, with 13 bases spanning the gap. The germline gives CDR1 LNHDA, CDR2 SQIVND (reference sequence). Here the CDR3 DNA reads TGTGCCAGTAATGGCAGGGGTGGCAATGAGCAGTTCTTC. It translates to CASNGRGGNEQFF.

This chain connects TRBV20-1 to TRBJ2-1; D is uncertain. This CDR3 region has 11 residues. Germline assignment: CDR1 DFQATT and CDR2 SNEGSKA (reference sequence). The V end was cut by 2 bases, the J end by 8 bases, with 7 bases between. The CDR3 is CSARYIDEQFF. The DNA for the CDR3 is TGCAGTGCTAGATACATCGATGAGCAGTTCTTC.

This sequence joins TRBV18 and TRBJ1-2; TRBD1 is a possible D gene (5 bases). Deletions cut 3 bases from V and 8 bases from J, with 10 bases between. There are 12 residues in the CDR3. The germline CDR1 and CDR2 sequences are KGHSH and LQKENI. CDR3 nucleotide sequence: TGTGCCAGCTCACCCAAGGGGTGGGGCTACACCTTC. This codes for CASSPKGWGYTF. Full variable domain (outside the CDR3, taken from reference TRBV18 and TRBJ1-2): NAGVMQNPRHLVRRRGQEARLRCSPMKGHSHVYWYRQLPEEGLKFMVYLQKENIIDESGMPKERFSAEFPKEGPSILRIQQVVRGDSAAYFCASSPKGWGYTFGSGTRLTVV.

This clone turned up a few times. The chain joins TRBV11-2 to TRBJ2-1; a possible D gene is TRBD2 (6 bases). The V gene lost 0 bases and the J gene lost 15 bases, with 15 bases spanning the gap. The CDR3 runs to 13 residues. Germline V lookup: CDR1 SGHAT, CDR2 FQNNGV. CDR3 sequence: CASSLDLGSGPFF. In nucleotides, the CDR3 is TGTGCCAGCAGCTTAGATCTCGGGAGTGGCCCGTTCTTC.

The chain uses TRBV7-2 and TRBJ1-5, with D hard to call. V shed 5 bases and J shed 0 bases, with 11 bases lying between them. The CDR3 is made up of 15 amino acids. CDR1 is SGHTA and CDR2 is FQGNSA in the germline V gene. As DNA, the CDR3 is TGTGCCAGCAGCCAAGCCGTCTATAGCAATCAGCCCCAGCATTTT. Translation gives CASSQAVYSNQPQHF. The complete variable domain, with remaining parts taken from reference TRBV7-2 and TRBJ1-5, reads GAGVSQSPSNKVTEKGKDVELRCDPISGHTALYWYRQSLGQGLEFLIYFQGNSAPDKSGLPSDRFSAERTGGSVSTLTIQRTQQEDSAVYLCASSQAVYSNQPQHFGDGTRLSIL.

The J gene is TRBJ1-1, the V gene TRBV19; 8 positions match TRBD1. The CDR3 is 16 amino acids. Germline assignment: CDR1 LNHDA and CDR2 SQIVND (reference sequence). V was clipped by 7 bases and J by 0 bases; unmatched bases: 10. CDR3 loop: CASTNSRGLVNTEAFF. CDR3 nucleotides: TGTGCCAGTACCAACTCCAGGGGGCTGGTGAACACTGAAGCTTTCTTT.

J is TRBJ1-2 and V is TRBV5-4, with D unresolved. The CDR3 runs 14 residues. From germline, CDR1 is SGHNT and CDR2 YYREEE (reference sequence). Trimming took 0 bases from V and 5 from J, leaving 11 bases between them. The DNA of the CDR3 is TGTGCCAGCAGCTTGGGTGGAGTCAAATATGGCTACACCTTC. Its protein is CASSLGGVKYGYTF. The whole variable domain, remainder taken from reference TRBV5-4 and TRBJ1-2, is ETGVTQSPTHLIKTRGQQVTLRCSSQSGHNTVSWYQQALGQGPQFIFQYYREEENGRGNFPPRFSGLQFPNYSSELNVNALELDDSALYLCASSLGGVKYGYTFGSGTRLTVV.

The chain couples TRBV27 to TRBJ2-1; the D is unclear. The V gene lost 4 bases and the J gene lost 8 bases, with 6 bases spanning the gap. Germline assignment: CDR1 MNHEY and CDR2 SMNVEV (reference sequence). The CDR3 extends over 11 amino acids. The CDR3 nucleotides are TGTGCCAGCAGTTATGGCTATGAGCAGTTCTTC. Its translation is CASSYGYEQFF.

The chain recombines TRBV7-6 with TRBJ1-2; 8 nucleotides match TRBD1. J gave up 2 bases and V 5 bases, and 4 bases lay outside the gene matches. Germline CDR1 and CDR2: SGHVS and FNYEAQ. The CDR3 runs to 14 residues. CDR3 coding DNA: TGTGCCAGCAGCCTCCGGACAGGGAACTATGGCTACACCTTC. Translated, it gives CASSLRTGNYGYTF.

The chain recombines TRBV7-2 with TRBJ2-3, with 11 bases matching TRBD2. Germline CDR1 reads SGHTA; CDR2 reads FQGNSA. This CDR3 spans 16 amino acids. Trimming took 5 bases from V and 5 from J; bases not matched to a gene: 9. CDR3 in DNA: TGTGCCAGCAGCCCCCAACCCGGACTAGCGGGAGATACGCAGTATTTT. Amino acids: CASSPQPGLAGDTQYF.

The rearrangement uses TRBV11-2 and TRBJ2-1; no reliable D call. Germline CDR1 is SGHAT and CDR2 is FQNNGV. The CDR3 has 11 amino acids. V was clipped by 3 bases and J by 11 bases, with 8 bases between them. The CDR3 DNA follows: TGTGCCAGCAGCTTCTCCACTCAGCAGTTCTTC. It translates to CASSFSTQQFF.

CDR3 nucleotides: TGTGCCAGCAGTTTACAGGGGGCCGATTCACCCCTCCACTTT. It codes for CASSLQGADSPLHF. The rearrangement joins TRBV6-5 to TRBJ1-6, with 9 nucleotides matching TRBD1. The CDR3 has 14 amino acids. V lost 4 bases and J lost 8; bases outside the gene matches: 3. Germline CDR1 and CDR2: MNHEY and SVGAGI.

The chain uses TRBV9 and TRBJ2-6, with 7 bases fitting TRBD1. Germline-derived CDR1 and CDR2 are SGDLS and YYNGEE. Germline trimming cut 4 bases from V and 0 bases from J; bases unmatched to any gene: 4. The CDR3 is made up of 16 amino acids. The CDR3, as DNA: TGTGCCAGCAGCCCCGACAGGGTCTCTGGGGCCAACGTCCTGACTTTC. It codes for CASSPDRVSGANVLTF.

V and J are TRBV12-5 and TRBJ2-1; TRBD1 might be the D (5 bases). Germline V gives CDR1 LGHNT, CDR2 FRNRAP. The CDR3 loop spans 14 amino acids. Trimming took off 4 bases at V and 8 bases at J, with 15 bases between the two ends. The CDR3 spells CASGYGREGYEQFF. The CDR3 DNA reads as TGTGCTAGTGGTTATGGCAGGGAAGGATATGAGCAGTTCTTC.

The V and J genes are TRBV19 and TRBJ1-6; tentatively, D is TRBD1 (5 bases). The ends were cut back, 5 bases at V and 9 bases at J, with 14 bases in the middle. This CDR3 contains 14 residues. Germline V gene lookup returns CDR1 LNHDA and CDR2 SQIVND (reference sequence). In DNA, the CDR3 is TGTGCCAGTAGTGACAGAGGGAGGGTTTCACCCCTCCACTTT. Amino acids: CASSDRGRVSPLHF.

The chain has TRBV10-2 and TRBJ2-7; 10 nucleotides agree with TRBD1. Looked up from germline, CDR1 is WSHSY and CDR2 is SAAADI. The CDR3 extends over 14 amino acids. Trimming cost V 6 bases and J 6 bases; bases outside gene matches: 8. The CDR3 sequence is CASRTGTGVGEQYF. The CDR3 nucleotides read TGCGCCAGCAGAACCGGGACAGGGGTTGGCGAGCAGTACTTC.

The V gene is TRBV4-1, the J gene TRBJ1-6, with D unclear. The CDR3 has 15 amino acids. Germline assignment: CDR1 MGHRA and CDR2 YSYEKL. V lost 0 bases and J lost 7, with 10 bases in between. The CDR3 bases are TGCGCCAGCAGCCAAGATGGGCAGGAAAATTCACCCCTCCACTTT. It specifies CASSQDGQENSPLHF.

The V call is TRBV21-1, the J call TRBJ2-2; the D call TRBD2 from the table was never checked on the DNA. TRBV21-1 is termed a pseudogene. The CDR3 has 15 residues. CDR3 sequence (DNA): TGTGCCAGCAGCAAAGAAGTCGCGGGCACCGGGGAGCTGTTTTTT. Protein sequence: CASSKEVAGTGELFF.

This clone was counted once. The CDR3 is CASSPRLGQGIPNTGELFF. CDR3 DNA: TGTGCCAGCTCTCCTCGTCTCGGGCAGGGAATCCCGAACACCGGGGAGCTGTTTTTT. This chain joins TRBV18 and TRBJ2-2; perhaps TRBD1 as D (5 bases). The CDR3 runs 19 residues. V lost 6 bases and J 0 bases, leaving 23 bases between the germline ends. Germline V gene data show CDR1 as KGHSH and CDR2 as LQKENI.

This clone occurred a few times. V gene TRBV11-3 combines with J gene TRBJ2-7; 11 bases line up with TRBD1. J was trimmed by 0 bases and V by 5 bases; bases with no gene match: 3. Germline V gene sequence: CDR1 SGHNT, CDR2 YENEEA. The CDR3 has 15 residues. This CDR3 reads CASSRDRGDSYEQYF. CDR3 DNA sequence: TGTGCCAGCAGCCGGGACAGGGGGGACTCCTACGAGCAGTACTTC.

The CDR3 sequence is CASSIMAAEAFF. The CDR3 nucleotides are TGTGCCAGCAGTATCATGGCGGCTGAAGCTTTCTTT. The chain is built from TRBV6-2 or TRBV6-3 and TRBJ1-1; D unresolved. The V and J ends lost 5 bases and 6 bases respectively, with 10 bases between them. The CDR3 loop spans 12 amino acids. Germline values: CDR1 MNHEY, CDR2 SVGEGT.

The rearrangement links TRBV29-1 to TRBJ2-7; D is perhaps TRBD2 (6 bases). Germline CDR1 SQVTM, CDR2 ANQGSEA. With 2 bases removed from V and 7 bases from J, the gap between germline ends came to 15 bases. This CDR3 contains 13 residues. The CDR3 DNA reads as TGCAGCGTTGAAAGGGAGGCAGGAGGAGAGCAGTACTTC. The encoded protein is CSVEREAGGEQYF.

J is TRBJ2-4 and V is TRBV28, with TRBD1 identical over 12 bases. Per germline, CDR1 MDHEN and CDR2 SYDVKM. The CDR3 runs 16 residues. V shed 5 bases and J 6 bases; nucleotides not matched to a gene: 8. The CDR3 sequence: CASSPTGDRGLNIQYF. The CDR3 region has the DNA TGTGCCAGCAGTCCAACAGGGGACAGGGGGCTAAACATTCAGTACTTC. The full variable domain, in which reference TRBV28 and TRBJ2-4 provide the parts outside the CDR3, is DVKVTQSSRYLVKRTGEKVFLECVQDMDHENMFWYRQDPGLGLRLIYFSYDVKMKEKGDIPEGYSVSREKKERFSLILESASTNQTSMYLCASSPTGDRGLNIQYFGAGTRLSVL.

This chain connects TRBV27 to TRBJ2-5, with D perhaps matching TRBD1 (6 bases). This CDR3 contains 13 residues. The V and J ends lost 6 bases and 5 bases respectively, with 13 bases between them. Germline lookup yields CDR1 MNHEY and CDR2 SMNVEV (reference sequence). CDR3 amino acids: CASRLTGSETQYF. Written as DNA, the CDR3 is TGTGCCAGCAGACTCACAGGGTCGGAGACCCAGTACTTC.

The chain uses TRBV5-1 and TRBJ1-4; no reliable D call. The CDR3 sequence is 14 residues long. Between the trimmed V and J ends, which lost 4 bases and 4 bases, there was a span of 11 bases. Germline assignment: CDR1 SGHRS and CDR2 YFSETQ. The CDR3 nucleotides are TGCGCCAGCAGCCCCACCTTCGGTAATGAAAAACTGTTTTTT. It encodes CASSPTFGNEKLFF. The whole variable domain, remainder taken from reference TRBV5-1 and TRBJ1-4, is KAGVTQTPRYLIKTRGQQVTLSCSPISGHRSVSWYQQTPGQGLQFLFEYFSETQRNKGNFPGRFSGRQFSNSRSEMNVSTLELGDSALYLCASSPTFGNEKLFFGSGTQLSVL.

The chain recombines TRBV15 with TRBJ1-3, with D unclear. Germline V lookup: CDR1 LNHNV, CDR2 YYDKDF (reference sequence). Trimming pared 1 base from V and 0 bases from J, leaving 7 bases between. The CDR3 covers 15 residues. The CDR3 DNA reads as TGTGCCACCAGCAGAGGGGCGAACTCTGGAAACACCATATATTTT. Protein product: CATSRGANSGNTIYF.